This entry is about one TCR beta chain. This entry belongs to a study of blood T cell repertoires in COVID-19. Study-wide background: Samples of COVID-19 (acute and convalescent) were obtained from the United States, Italy and Spain.

Germline V gives CDR1 SGHRS, CDR2 YFSETQ. The CDR3 sequence is 16 residues long. Trimming at V came to 0 bases and at J to 0 bases, leaving 3 bases not matched to a gene. TCRdb's copy holds only in-frame clones and misses some; the assay was immunoSEQ multiplex PCR. The sample yields roughly 100,000 clones, about 89% seen once. The specimen sequenced was peripheral blood. The J gene is TRBJ1-1, the V gene TRBV5-1, with TRBD1 identical over 9 bases. This TCR was sampled from a woman aged 25 to 39 with acute or convalescent COVID-19. DNA for the CDR3: TGCGCCAGCAGCTTGGTACAGGGGGCAATGAACACTGAAGCTTTCTTT. Amino acid sequence: CASSLVQGAMNTEAFF.